The rows below give T cell receptor beta chains drawn from one sample of a study of graft-versus-host responses after intestinal transplantation. Assay: immunoSEQ multiplex PCR; the TCRdb copy retains only in-frame clones and omits some. The sample yields some 17,000 clones, 70% to 85% seen once. The sample was ileum tissue, taken 17 days after transplant. The receptor source for this set is a human patient who received an intestinal transplant, so some T cells may come from the graft donor. CDR3s include the opening cysteine and the closing phenylalanine or tryptophan. A D gene is named only where the DNA matches it firmly. Some rows have no size entry. The others give once, few or many, or a class for an expanded clone.

d_gene	v_gene	abundance	j_gene	CDR3nt	CDR3aa
NA	TRBV9	NA	TRBJ2-7	TGTGCCAGCAGCGTAGAGGTGACGCCGACCTACGAGCAGTACTTC	CASSVEVTPTYEQYF
NA	TRBV19	NA	TRBJ2-5	TGTGCCAGTCCCCCAGGACCCCAAGAGACCCAGTACTTC	CASPPGPQETQYF
TRBD1	TRBV2	NA	TRBJ2-1	TGTGCCACTATAGGGACAGGGGGGAATGAGCAGTTCTTC	CATIGTGGNEQFF
NA	TRBV21-1	NA	TRBJ2-7	TGTGCCAGCAGCAAGGGGGCCTACGAGCAGTACTTC	CASSKGAYEQYF
TRBD2	TRBV4-1	NA	TRBJ2-2	TGCGCCAGCAGCCCCAGTCCGGCTAGCGGGGCTCACACCGGGGAGCTGTTTTTT	CASSPSPASGAHTGELFF
TRBD2	TRBV28	NA	TRBJ2-3	TGTGCCAGCAGTTTCCAGTCTGGTTTGGGGGACTACACAGATACGCAGTATTTT	CASSFQSGLGDYTDTQYF
NA	TRBV28	NA	TRBJ2-3	TGTGCCAGCAGTTTGGGGGGAAGCACAGATACGCAGTATTTT	CASSLGGSTDTQYF
NA	TRBV20-1	NA	TRBJ1-2	TGCAGTGCTCCAGGAGGCTACACCTTC	CSAPGGYTF
TRBD1	TRBV25-1	few	TRBJ2-2	TGTGCCAGCAGCCCGACGGTTCCGACAGGGGATAACACCGGGGAGCTGTTTTTT	CASSPTVPTGDNTGELFF
NA	TRBV7-3	NA	TRBJ2-1	TGTGCCAGCAGCTTAACGAGGAGGGTTGCCTACAATGAGCAGTTCTTC	CASSLTRRVAYNEQFF
NA	TRBV7-8	NA	TRBJ2-7	TGTGCCAGCAGCCCCGGACTTGACTACGAGCAGTACTTC	CASSPGLDYEQYF
TRBD1	TRBV6-5	NA	TRBJ2-7	TGTGCCAGCAGCTTAGACAGGGGGGGTCCCTACGAGCAGTACTTC	CASSLDRGGPYEQYF
NA	TRBV15	once	TRBJ1-2	TGTGCCACCAGCAGAGATCGGGCCGACTATGGCTACACCTTC	CATSRDRADYGYTF
NA	TRBV5-6	NA	TRBJ1-1	TGTGCCAGCAGCTTGACAGTGAACACTGAAGCTTTCTTT	CASSLTVNTEAFF
TRBD1	TRBV6-6	NA	TRBJ1-2	TGTGCCAGCAGTCGCGACCACAGGGGTAGCTATGGCTACACCTTC	CASSRDHRGSYGYTF
NA	TRBV7-9	NA	TRBJ2-7	TGTGCCAGCAGCTCAAGTTCCTACGAGCAGTACTTC	CASSSSSYEQYF
TRBD1	TRBV19	once	TRBJ1-1	TGTGCCAGTGCACGGACGGACAGGGGAATAGCTGAAGCTTTCTTT	CASARTDRGIAEAFF
NA	TRBV4-3	NA	TRBJ2-7	TGCGCCAGCAGCCAAGACATGGCGGGGGCCCGGAGCTCCTACGAGCAGTACTTC	CASSQDMAGARSSYEQYF